The sequence of this T cell receptor beta chain was determined in a study of cytomegalovirus exposure and HLA in healthy donors. This CDR3 spans 15 amino acids. The V gene's germline CDR1 is SNHLY and CDR2 FYNNEI. J gave up 0 bases and V 6 bases, and 4 bases lay outside the gene matches. The study ran its PCR with 60 Vbeta and 13 Jbeta primers. Clones were sequenced by immunoSEQ multiplex PCR, and TCRdb holds only the in-frame ones, with some missing. The sample records approximately 22,000 clones, around 73% being singletons. The sequenced material came from PBMCs. The TCR originated in a man in his fifties or sixties in good health and CMV-seronegative. The rearrangement links TRBV2 to TRBJ1-4; 7 bases are shared with TRBD1. The CDR3 DNA sequence: TGTGCCAGCAGCGGACAGGCCTCAACTAATGAAAAACTGTTTTTT. Its protein product is CASSGQASTNEKLFF.